Following are 21 T cell receptor beta chains from one sample sequenced in a study of long-term antiretroviral therapy in people with HIV. Investigators performed immunoSEQ version v3.0 at survey level. Libraries were prepared by immunoSEQ multiplex PCR; TCRdb keeps only in-frame clonotypes and omits some of them. The data hold 5,000 to 7,500 clones, with 80% to 90% observed a single time. The source was unsorted PBMCs, collected 3.7 years after starting antiretroviral therapy. The receptors were gathered from a woman aged 45 to 65 with HIV.

V and J are TRBV6-1 and TRBJ2-7; D remains ambiguous. The germline V gene encodes CDR1 MNHNS and CDR2 SASEGT. V was trimmed by 2 bases and J by 3 bases, leaving 8 bases between them. CDR3 size: 13 residues. The chain's CDR3 is CASSEKDLYEQYF. DNA of the CDR3: TGTGCCAGCAGTGAAAAGGATCTCTACGAGCAGTACTTC.

V and J are TRBV7-2 and TRBJ2-1; D call uncertain. The CDR3 runs to 18 residues. CDR1 is SGHTA, CDR2 FQGNSA, per germline. V was clipped by 3 bases and J by 2 bases, with 20 bases between them. CDR3 coding DNA: TGTGCCAGCAGCTTTGGGATCCGACTCGACCGAACCTACAATGAGCAGTTCTTC. Protein product: CASSFGIRLDRTYNEQFF.

The J gene is TRBJ1-5, the V gene TRBV19; 8 nucleotides line up with TRBD1. The CDR3 consists of 15 residues. Germline V gene sequence: CDR1 LNHDA, CDR2 SQIVND (reference sequence). V lost 7 bases, J lost 2 bases, and 7 bases stayed unmatched. The CDR3 coding sequence is TGTGCCAGTACCAACCAGGGGGCTGGCAATCAGCCCCAGCATTTT. This codes for CASTNQGAGNQPQHF.

The genes are TRBV2 and TRBJ2-7; 8 bases line up with TRBD2. V trimming: 7 bases; J trimming: 2 bases; junction bases outside the gene matches: 4. Germline CDR1 SNHLY, CDR2 FYNNEI. This CDR3 contains 13 residues. The CDR3 sequence is CASTGREAYEQYF. The DNA for the CDR3 is TGTGCCAGCACCGGGCGGGAGGCCTACGAGCAGTACTTC.

The chain recombines TRBV29-1 with TRBJ2-1; 11 nucleotides align to TRBD2. The V and J ends lost 1 base and 4 bases, in that order; junction bases with no gene match: 9. The germline CDR1 and CDR2 sequences are SQVTM and ANQGSEA. This CDR3 has 17 amino acids. CDR3 residues: CSVEGLMGLAAYNEQFF. In nucleotides, the CDR3 is TGCAGCGTTGAAGGTTTGATGGGACTAGCGGCGTACAATGAGCAGTTCTTC.

The chain links TRBV27 to TRBJ2-7, with TRBD1 matching over 10 bases. This CDR3 is 15 amino acids long. V was clipped by 4 bases and J by 2 bases; unmatched bases: 5. Germline assignment: CDR1 MNHEY and CDR2 SMNVEV (reference sequence). The CDR3 coding sequence is TGTGCCAGCAGTTACGACAGGGGGCTGCCCTACGAGCAGTACTTC. Its translation: CASSYDRGLPYEQYF.

CDR3 protein: CASRDLMNYTQYF. The CDR3 DNA sequence: TGTGCCAGTAGAGACTTAATGAACTATACGCAGTATTTT. The genes are TRBV19 and TRBJ2-3; D not resolved. Per the germline V gene, CDR1 is LNHDA and CDR2 is SQIVND (reference sequence). The CDR3 totals 13 residues. V lost 6 bases and J 7 bases, leaving 14 bases between the germline ends.

V usage is TRBV9 and J usage is TRBJ2-7; D not certain. CDR1 is SGDLS and CDR2 is YYNGEE in the germline V gene. Trimming shortened V by 3 bases and J by 2 bases, and 12 bases separated the two germline ends. The CDR3 totals 14 residues. The CDR3 coding sequence is TGTGCCAGCAGCGGACAAGACCCGGCCTACGAGCAGTACTTC. This codes for CASSGQDPAYEQYF.

The V call is TRBV5-1, the J call TRBJ1-2; no clear D. The CDR3 sequence is 15 residues long. Trimming cost V 1 base and J 0 bases, with 10 bases left between them. Germline V lookup: CDR1 SGHRS, CDR2 YFSETQ. The CDR3 coding sequence is TGCGCCAGCAGCTTGCAGAATTCAGCTAACTATGGCTACACCTTC. Amino acids: CASSLQNSANYGYTF.

The V call is TRBV27, the J call TRBJ2-2, with TRBD1 as a possible D gene (6 bases). CDR1 MNHEY and CDR2 SMNVEV come from the germline V gene (reference sequence). The CDR3 is made up of 14 amino acids. The V and J ends lost 2 bases and 4 bases respectively, with 8 bases between them. CDR3: CASSLGDTTGELFF. The CDR3 DNA sequence: TGTGCCAGCAGTTTAGGGGACACCACCGGGGAGCTGTTTTTT.

The sample holds a few counts of this clone. This sequence joins TRBV28 and TRBJ2-7; the match to TRBD2 covers 7 bases. V lost 7 bases and J lost 1; bases outside the gene matches: 7. In germline, CDR1 is MDHEN, CDR2 SYDVKM. The CDR3 has 14 residues. The CDR3 sequence is CASIGASGSYEQYF. The CDR3 DNA is TGTGCCAGCATCGGGGCTAGCGGATCCTACGAGCAGTACTTC.

V usage is TRBV15 and J usage is TRBJ2-5, with TRBD1 matching 12 bases. The last part of the DNA fits TRBJ2-7 better; the J call may be wrong. This CDR3 has 18 residues. Germline V gene sequence: CDR1 LNHNV, CDR2 YYDKDF (reference sequence). This chain's CDR3 is CATSRPGTGGVLVYEQYF. CDR3 sequence (DNA): TGTGCCACCAGCAGACCTGGGACAGGGGGCGTATTGGTCTACGAGCAGTACTTC.

V and J are TRBV28 and TRBJ1-4; no reliable D call. CDR1 and CDR2 (germline): MDHEN, SYDVKM. Trimming left V 2 bases short and J 0 bases short, with 10 bases between. This CDR3 has 16 amino acids. CDR3 amino acids: CASSLIWQATNEKLFF. CDR3 DNA: TGTGCCAGCAGTTTAATTTGGCAGGCAACTAATGAAAAACTGTTTTTT.

The genes are TRBV28 and TRBJ2-1, with D possibly TRBD2 on 5 matching bases. The CDR3 is 14 amino acids. Germline V CDR1 and CDR2: MDHEN, SYDVKM. Trimming cost V 6 bases and J 3 bases, with 12 bases left between them. This CDR3 reads CASRVDFDYNEQFF. The CDR3 DNA reads as TGTGCCAGCAGGGTGGACTTTGACTACAATGAGCAGTTCTTC.

This clone was detected once. The chain carries TRBV9 and TRBJ2-1; 7 bases line up with TRBD2. Germline V lookup: CDR1 SGDLS, CDR2 YYNGEE. The CDR3 runs 16 residues. V shed 2 bases and J 2 bases; nucleotides not matched to a gene: 7. CDR3 nucleotide sequence: TGTGCCAGCAGCGTTGGGACTACGAGCGCCTACAATGAGCAGTTCTTC. This codes for CASSVGTTSAYNEQFF.

In DNA, the CDR3 is TGTGCCAGCAGTTTATCGATAGAAGCGCTAGCGTCTGGGAATGAGCAGTTCTTC. Its protein is CASSLSIEALASGNEQFF. The rearrangement joins TRBV27 to TRBJ2-1; tentatively, D is TRBD2 (6 bases). Germline V lookup: CDR1 MNHEY, CDR2 SMNVEV (reference sequence). The CDR3 has 18 amino acids. Trimming stripped 0 bases from V and 7 bases from J, with 22 bases between.

The rearrangement joins TRBV6-5 to TRBJ2-7; TRBD2 matches at 12 bases. CDR3 length: 15 amino acids. V trimming: 5 bases; J trimming: 7 bases; junction bases outside the gene matches: 9. Looked up from germline, CDR1 is MNHEY and CDR2 is SVGAGI. CDR3 in amino acids: CASSLILAGGSEQYF. CDR3 coding DNA: TGTGCCAGCAGTCTTATTCTAGCGGGAGGGTCAGAGCAGTACTTC.

This rearrangement joins TRBV7-9 to TRBJ2-2; the D is unclear. V was clipped by 0 bases and J by 2 bases, with 7 bases between them. CDR3 length: 15 residues. Germline lookup yields CDR1 SEHNR and CDR2 FQNEAQ (reference sequence). The CDR3 loop reads CASSLASLNTGELFF. The CDR3 nucleotides are TGTGCCAGCAGCTTAGCCAGCTTAAACACCGGGGAGCTGTTTTTT.

The chain couples TRBV5-1 to TRBJ2-7, with D maybe TRBD2 (5 bases). Trimming shortened V by 0 bases and J by 3 bases, and 10 bases separated the two germline ends. The germline V gene encodes CDR1 SGHRS and CDR2 YFSETQ. The CDR3 spans 14 residues. CDR3: CASSLAASIYEQYF. Written as DNA, the CDR3 is TGCGCCAGCAGCTTGGCGGCTAGCATCTACGAGCAGTACTTC. Combining the CDR3 with reference TRBV5-1 and TRBJ2-7 gives the whole variable domain KAGVTQTPRYLIKTRGQQVTLSCSPISGHRSVSWYQQTPGQGLQFLFEYFSETQRNKGNFPGRFSGRQFSNSRSEMNVSTLELGDSALYLCASSLAASIYEQYFGPGTRLTVT.

V gene TRBV7-9 combines with J gene TRBJ2-7, with a tentative D call TRBD2 (6 bases). The CDR3 is 13 residues long. The germline V gene has CDR1 SEHNR and CDR2 FQNEAQ (reference sequence). Trimming left V 2 bases short and J 5 bases short, with 10 bases between. For the CDR3, the DNA is TGTGCCAGCAGCTTATGGGGGGTCGACGAGCAGTACTTC. It yields the protein CASSLWGVDEQYF.

The rearrangement joins TRBV7-9 to TRBJ2-2, with D hard to call. V lost 5 bases, J lost 1 base, and 11 bases lay in between. Germline V gene lookup returns CDR1 SEHNR and CDR2 FQNEAQ (reference sequence). CDR3 size: 15 residues. CDR3 sequence reads: CASSIGVVNTGELFF. As DNA, the CDR3 is TGTGCCAGCAGCATTGGCGTCGTGAACACCGGGGAGCTGTTTTTT.